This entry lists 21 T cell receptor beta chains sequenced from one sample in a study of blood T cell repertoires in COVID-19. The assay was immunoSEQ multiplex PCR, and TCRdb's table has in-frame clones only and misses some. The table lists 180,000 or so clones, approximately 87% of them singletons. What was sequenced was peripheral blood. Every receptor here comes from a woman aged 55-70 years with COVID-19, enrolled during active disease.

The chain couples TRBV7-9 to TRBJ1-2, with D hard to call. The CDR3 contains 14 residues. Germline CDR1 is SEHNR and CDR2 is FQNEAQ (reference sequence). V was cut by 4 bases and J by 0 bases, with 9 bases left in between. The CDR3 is CASSSQSANYGYTF. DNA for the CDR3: TGTGCCAGCAGCTCACAATCCGCTAACTATGGCTACACCTTC.

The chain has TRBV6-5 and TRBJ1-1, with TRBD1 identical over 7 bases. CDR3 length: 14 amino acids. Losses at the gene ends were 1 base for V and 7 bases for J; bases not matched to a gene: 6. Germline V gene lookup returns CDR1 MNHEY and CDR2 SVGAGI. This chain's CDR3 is CASSYLRGQGEAFF. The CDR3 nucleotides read TGTGCCAGCAGTTACTTGAGGGGGCAGGGTGAAGCTTTCTTT.

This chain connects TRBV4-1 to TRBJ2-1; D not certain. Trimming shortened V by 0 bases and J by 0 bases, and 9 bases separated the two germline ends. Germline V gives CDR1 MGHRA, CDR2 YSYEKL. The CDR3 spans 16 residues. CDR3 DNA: TGCGCCAGCAGCCAAGAACCAAGGAGCTCCTACAATGAGCAGTTCTTC. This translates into CASSQEPRSSYNEQFF.

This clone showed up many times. In nucleotides, the CDR3 is TGTGCCAGCAGCCTAGAGACAAGCTCTAATGAAAAACTGTTTTTT. This translates into CASSLETSSNEKLFF. The genes are TRBV4-2 and TRBJ1-4, with D uncertain. V lost 4 bases and J lost 3, with 12 bases in between. This CDR3 region has 15 residues. Germline lookup yields CDR1 LGHNA and CDR2 YNFKEQ.

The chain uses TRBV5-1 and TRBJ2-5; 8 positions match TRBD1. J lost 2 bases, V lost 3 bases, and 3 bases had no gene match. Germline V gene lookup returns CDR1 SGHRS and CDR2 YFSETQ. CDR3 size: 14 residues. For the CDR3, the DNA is TGCGCCAGCAGCTCCAGGACAGGGCAAGAGACCCAGTACTTC. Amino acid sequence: CASSSRTGQETQYF.

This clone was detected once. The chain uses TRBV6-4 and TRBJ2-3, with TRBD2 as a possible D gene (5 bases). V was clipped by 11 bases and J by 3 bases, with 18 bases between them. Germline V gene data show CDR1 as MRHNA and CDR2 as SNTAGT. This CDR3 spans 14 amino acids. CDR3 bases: TGTGCCGGGTCAAAGCGGATAAGGACAGATACGCAGTATTTT. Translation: CAGSKRIRTDTQYF.

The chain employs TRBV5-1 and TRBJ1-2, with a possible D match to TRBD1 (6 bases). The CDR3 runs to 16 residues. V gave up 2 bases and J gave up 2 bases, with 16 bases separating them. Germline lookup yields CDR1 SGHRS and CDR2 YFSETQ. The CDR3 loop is CASSFGTVRGNYGYTF. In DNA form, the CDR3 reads TGCGCCAGCAGCTTTGGGACGGTCAGGGGAAACTATGGCTACACCTTC.

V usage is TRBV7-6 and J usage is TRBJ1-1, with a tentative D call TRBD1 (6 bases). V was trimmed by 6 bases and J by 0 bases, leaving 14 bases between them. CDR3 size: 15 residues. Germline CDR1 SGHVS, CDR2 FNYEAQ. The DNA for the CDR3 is TGTGCCAGCAGTTTAAGACAGGAATTGAACACTGAAGCTTTCTTT. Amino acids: CASSLRQELNTEAFF. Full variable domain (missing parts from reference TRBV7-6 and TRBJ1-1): GAGVSQSPRYKVTKRGQDVALRCDPISGHVSLYWYRQALGQGPEFLTYFNYEAQQDKSGLPNDRFSAERPEGSISTLTIQRTEQRDSAMYRCASSLRQELNTEAFFGQGTRLTVV.

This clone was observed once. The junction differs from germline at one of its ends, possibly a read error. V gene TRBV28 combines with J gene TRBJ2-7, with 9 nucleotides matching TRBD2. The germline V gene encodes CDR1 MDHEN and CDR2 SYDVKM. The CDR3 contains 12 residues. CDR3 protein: CASGVAGAHLRF. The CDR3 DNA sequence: TGTGCCAGCGGGGTAGCGGGAGCTCATCTTCGCTTC. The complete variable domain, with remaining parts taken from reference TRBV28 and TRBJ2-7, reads DVKVTQSSRYLVKRTGEKVFLECVQDMDHENMFWYRQDPGLGLRLIYFSYDVKMKEKGDIPEGYSVSREKKERFSLILESASTNQTSMYLCASGVAGAHLRFGPGTRLTVT.

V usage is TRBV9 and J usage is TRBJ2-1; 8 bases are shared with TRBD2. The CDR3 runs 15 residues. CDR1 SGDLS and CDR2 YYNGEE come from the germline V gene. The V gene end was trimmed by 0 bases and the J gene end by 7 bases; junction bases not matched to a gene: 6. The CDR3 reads CASSVARSGSNEQFF. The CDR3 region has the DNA TGTGCCAGCAGCGTAGCTAGAAGCGGGAGTAATGAGCAGTTCTTC.

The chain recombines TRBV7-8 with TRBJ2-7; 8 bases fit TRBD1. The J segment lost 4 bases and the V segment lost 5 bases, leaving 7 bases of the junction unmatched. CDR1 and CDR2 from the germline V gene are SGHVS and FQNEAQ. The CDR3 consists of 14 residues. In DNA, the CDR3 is TGTGCCAGCAGCCTGAGGGACAGGACATACGAGCAGTACTTC. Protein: CASSLRDRTYEQYF.

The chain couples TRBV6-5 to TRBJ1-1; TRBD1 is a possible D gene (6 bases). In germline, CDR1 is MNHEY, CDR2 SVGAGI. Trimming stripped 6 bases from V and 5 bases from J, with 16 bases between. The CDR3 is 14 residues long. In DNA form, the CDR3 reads TGTGCCAGCAGGCACCCAGCCACAGGGACTGAAGCTTTCTTT. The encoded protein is CASRHPATGTEAFF.

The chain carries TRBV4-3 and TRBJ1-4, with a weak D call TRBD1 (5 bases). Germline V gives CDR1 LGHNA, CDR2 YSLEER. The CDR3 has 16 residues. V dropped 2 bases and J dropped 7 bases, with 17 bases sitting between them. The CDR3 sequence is CASSQSGRGVGEKLFF. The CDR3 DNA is TGCGCCAGCAGCCAATCGGGGAGGGGTGTAGGTGAAAAACTGTTTTTT.

The CDR3 reads CASYPPGQGHETQYF. The CDR3 DNA reads TGTGCCAGTTATCCCCCGGGACAGGGGCATGAGACCCAGTACTTC. The V call is TRBV28, the J call TRBJ2-5, with 10 bases matching TRBD1. There are 15 residues in the CDR3. Per germline, CDR1 MDHEN and CDR2 SYDVKM. V lost 9 bases and J lost 5; bases outside the gene matches: 12.

The CDR3 protein is CASSDFSGTGVTYEQYF. The CDR3 DNA is TGTGCCAGCAGTGACTTCTCCGGGACAGGGGTAACCTACGAGCAGTACTTC. The chain carries TRBV27 and TRBJ2-7; TRBD1 matches at 10 bases. V lost 5 bases, J lost 2 bases, and 12 bases stayed unmatched. Germline V CDR1 and CDR2: MNHEY, SMNVEV (reference sequence). CDR3 size: 17 residues.

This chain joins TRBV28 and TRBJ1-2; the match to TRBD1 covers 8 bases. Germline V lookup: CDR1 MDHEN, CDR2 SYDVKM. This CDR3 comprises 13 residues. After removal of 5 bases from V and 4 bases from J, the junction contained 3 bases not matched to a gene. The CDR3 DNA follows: TGTGCCAGCAGTCAGGGGGCGAGCTATGGCTACACCTTC. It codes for CASSQGASYGYTF.

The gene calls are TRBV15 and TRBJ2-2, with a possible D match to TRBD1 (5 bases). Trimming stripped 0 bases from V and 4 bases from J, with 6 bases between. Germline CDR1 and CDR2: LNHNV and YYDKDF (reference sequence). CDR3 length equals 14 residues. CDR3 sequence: CATSRDRVTGELFF. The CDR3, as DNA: TGTGCCACCAGCAGAGACAGGGTCACCGGGGAGCTGTTTTTT.

CDR3 DNA: TGTGCCAGCAGCCTAGCCCCGTCCTACAATGAGCAGTTCTTC. This translates into CASSLAPSYNEQFF. The rearrangement links TRBV21-1 to TRBJ2-1; the DNA was not used to check the table's D call, TRBD2. TRBV21-1 is classified as a pseudogene. This CDR3 is built from 14 residues.

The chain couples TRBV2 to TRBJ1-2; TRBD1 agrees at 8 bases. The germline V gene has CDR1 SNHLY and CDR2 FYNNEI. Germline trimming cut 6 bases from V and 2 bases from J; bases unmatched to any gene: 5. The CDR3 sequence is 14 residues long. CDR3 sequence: CASRRGQENYGYTF. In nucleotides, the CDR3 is TGTGCCAGCAGGAGGGGACAGGAAAACTATGGCTACACCTTC.

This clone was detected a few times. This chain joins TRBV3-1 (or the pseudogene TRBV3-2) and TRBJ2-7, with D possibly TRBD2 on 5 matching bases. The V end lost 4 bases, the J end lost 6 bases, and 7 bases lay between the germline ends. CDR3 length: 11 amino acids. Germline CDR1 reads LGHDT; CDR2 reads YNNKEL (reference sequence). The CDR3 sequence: CASSRTSEQYF. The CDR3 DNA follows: TGTGCCAGCAGCCGCACTAGCGAGCAGTACTTC.

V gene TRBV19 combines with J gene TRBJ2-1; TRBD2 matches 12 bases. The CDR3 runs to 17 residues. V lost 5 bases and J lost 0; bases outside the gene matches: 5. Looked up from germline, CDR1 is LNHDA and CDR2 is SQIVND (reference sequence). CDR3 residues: CASSAGLAGSSYNEQFF. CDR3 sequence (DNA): TGTGCCAGTAGTGCGGGACTAGCGGGTAGCTCCTACAATGAGCAGTTCTTC.